The 31 T cell receptor beta chains listed next were all sequenced from one sample in a study of blood T cell repertoires in COVID-19. TCRdb keeps only in-frame clones here, not all; method: immunoSEQ multiplex PCR. The data contain fewer than 250,000 clones, 65% to 85% of them seen just once; the ten biggest clones take up 2.9%. Sample: peripheral blood. The receptors were sampled from a middle-aged man with active or convalescent COVID-19.

V usage is TRBV10-3 and J usage is TRBJ1-2; 9 bases align to TRBD1. The CDR3 covers 15 residues. V was clipped by 4 bases and J by 5 bases; unmatched bases: 8. The germline V gene encodes CDR1 ENHRY and CDR2 SYGVKD. The CDR3 nucleotides read TGTGCCATCAGTGCGGACAGGGGCCCCTTTTATGGCTACACCTTC. It is translated as CAISADRGPFYGYTF.

V usage is TRBV15 and J usage is TRBJ1-5; D is uncertain. CDR3 length: 16 amino acids. The V gene's germline CDR1 is LNHNV and CDR2 YYDKDF (reference sequence). The germline V and J ends were trimmed by 0 bases and 6 bases, with 15 bases remaining between them. The CDR3, as DNA: TGTGCCACCAGCAGAGATATGGCCAGCCCGGGTCAGCCCCAGCATTTT. Translation gives CATSRDMASPGQPQHF.

This chain connects TRBV7-2 to TRBJ1-1, with D perhaps matching TRBD1 (6 bases). Germline V lookup: CDR1 SGHTA, CDR2 FQGNSA. V dropped 4 bases and J dropped 4 bases, with 16 bases sitting between them. This CDR3 has 15 residues. The chain's CDR3 is CASSSRAGASTEAFF. CDR3 in DNA: TGTGCCAGCAGCTCCAGAGCAGGGGCGAGCACTGAAGCTTTCTTT.

V and J are TRBV6-2 or TRBV6-3 and TRBJ1-4; 8 bases agree with TRBD1. V lost 0 bases to trimming and J lost 4 bases; unmatched junction nucleotides: 7. The germline V gene has CDR1 MNHEY and CDR2 SVGEGT. The CDR3 has 17 amino acids. As DNA, the CDR3 is TGTGCCAGCAGTTACTCTCCACCGGGACAGGATAATGAAAAACTGTTTTTT. Protein product: CASSYSPPGQDNEKLFF.

The CDR3 protein is CALRTGGNTGELFF. For the CDR3, the DNA is TGTGCCTTAAGGACAGGGGGAAACACCGGGGAGCTGTTTTTT. This chain uses TRBV27 with TRBJ2-2, with 10 bases fitting TRBD1. After removal of 11 bases from V and 2 bases from J, the junction contained 5 bases not matched to a gene. The germline V gene has CDR1 MNHEY and CDR2 SMNVEV (reference sequence). The CDR3 has 14 amino acids.

The CDR3 DNA reads TGTGCCAGCAGAAAAAGGCTAGTAGCCAAAAACATTCAGTACTTC. This translates into CASRKRLVAKNIQYF. J is TRBJ2-4 and V is TRBV2; D ambiguous. The V and J ends lost 6 bases and 0 bases respectively, with 12 bases between them. Germline V lookup: CDR1 SNHLY, CDR2 FYNNEI. CDR3 length: 15 amino acids.

V is TRBV11-1 and J is TRBJ2-7; TRBD2 matches 8 bases. Per the germline V gene, CDR1 is SGHAT and CDR2 is FQDESV (reference sequence). The CDR3 extends over 13 amino acids. V lost 4 bases, J lost 6 bases, and 5 bases stayed unmatched. This CDR3 reads CASSYGAGVEQYF. Written as DNA, the CDR3 is TGTGCCAGCAGCTACGGAGCGGGAGTCGAGCAGTACTTC.

The V call is TRBV5-4, the J call TRBJ1-2; 10 bases fit TRBD1. V shed 3 bases and J 2 bases; nucleotides not matched to a gene: 7. The CDR3 contains 16 residues. Germline-derived CDR1 and CDR2 are SGHNT and YYREEE (reference sequence). Written as DNA, the CDR3 is TGTGCCAGCAGCTCGTTAGACAGGGGGCCGAACTATGGCTACACCTTC. Amino acids: CASSSLDRGPNYGYTF.

CDR3 DNA: TGCAGCGTTGTAGGGACAGGGGACACTGAAGCTTTCTTT. Its protein product is CSVVGTGDTEAFF. The genes are TRBV29-1 and TRBJ1-1; TRBD1 agrees at 10 bases. Germline trimming cut 4 bases from V and 3 bases from J; bases unmatched to any gene: 2. CDR1 and CDR2 from the germline V gene are SQVTM and ANQGSEA. The CDR3 extends over 13 amino acids.

This clone occurred many times. The chain uses TRBV7-2 and TRBJ2-7, with D perhaps matching TRBD2 (6 bases). The CDR3 is 13 amino acids. The germline CDR1 and CDR2 sequences are SGHTA and FQGNSA. V was shortened by 1 base and J by 6 bases, with 10 bases between the two germline ends. This CDR3 is CASSLGAGREQYF. Written as DNA, the CDR3 is TGTGCCAGCAGCTTAGGAGCGGGTCGCGAGCAGTACTTC. The whole variable domain, remainder taken from reference TRBV7-2 and TRBJ2-7, is GAGVSQSPSNKVTEKGKDVELRCDPISGHTALYWYRQSLGQGLEFLIYFQGNSAPDKSGLPSDRFSAERTGGSVSTLTIQRTQQEDSAVYLCASSLGAGREQYFGPGTRLTVT.

The CDR3 nucleotides read TGTGCCAGCAGCCAAGGGACTAGCGGGTACGAGCAGTACTTC. This codes for CASSQGTSGYEQYF. The chain is built from TRBV3-1 (or the pseudogene TRBV3-2) and TRBJ2-7; TRBD2 agrees at 11 bases. This CDR3 contains 14 residues. V lost 1 base and J lost 4; bases outside the gene matches: 0. The germline CDR1 and CDR2 sequences are LGHDT and YNNKEL (reference sequence).

This sequence joins TRBV28 and TRBJ1-4; 9 bases map to TRBD1. The junction had 2 bases not matched to a gene; V was cut back by 2 bases and J by 7 bases. The CDR3 is 14 amino acids. Germline CDR1 MDHEN, CDR2 SYDVKM. This CDR3 reads CASSLAGQGEKLFF. DNA for the CDR3: TGTGCCAGCAGTTTAGCGGGACAGGGTGAAAAACTGTTTTTT.

The rearrangement uses TRBV29-1 and TRBJ1-2; D is perhaps TRBD1 (6 bases). The CDR3 consists of 14 residues. Germline CDR1 is SQVTM and CDR2 is ANQGSEA. Trimming pared 6 bases from V and 6 bases from J, leaving 20 bases between. CDR3 sequence (DNA): TGCAGCGTCCTTGGGACGGGGACACTACATGGCTACACCTTC. It codes for CSVLGTGTLHGYTF. The full variable domain, completed using reference TRBV29-1 and TRBJ1-2, is SAVISQKPSRDICQRGTSLTIQCQVDSQVTMMFWYRQQPGQSLTLIATANQGSEATYESGFVIDKFPISRPNLTFSTLTVSNMSPEDSSIYLCSVLGTGTLHGYTFGSGTRLTVV.

The V gene is TRBV5-1, the J gene TRBJ1-1, with D tentatively TRBD1 (5 bases). Germline CDR1 reads SGHRS; CDR2 reads YFSETQ. The CDR3 has 16 residues. V lost 4 bases and J lost 0, with 16 bases in between. CDR3 sequence reads: CASSPLDGTMNTEAFF. CDR3 bases: TGCGCCAGCAGCCCATTGGACGGGACTATGAACACTGAAGCTTTCTTT.

This clone was seen only once. J is TRBJ1-2 and V is TRBV7-8; 10 nucleotides line up with TRBD1. The CDR3 extends over 15 amino acids. CDR1 SGHVS and CDR2 FQNEAQ come from the germline V gene. The trim removed 1 base at V and 5 bases at J, leaving 4 bases unmatched. CDR3 in DNA: TGTGCCAGCAGCTTAGGGACAGGGGGTTTGTATGGCTACACCTTC. Translated: CASSLGTGGLYGYTF.

The V and J genes are TRBV7-8 and TRBJ1-2; D call uncertain. V dropped 5 bases and J dropped 8 bases, with 12 bases sitting between them. CDR3 size: 12 residues. Germline V lookup: CDR1 SGHVS, CDR2 FQNEAQ. The CDR3 region has the DNA TGTGCCAGCAGCATGAATCTACGAGGCTACACCTTC. This encodes CASSMNLRGYTF.

This rearrangement joins TRBV19 to TRBJ1-3; D is uncertain. This CDR3 spans 15 amino acids. Trimming removed 5 bases at V and 3 bases at J, with 14 bases between. Per the germline V gene, CDR1 is LNHDA and CDR2 is SQIVND (reference sequence). The CDR3: CASSLVGLRGNTIYF. Written as DNA, the CDR3 is TGTGCCAGTAGTCTGGTCGGACTGCGTGGAAACACCATATATTTT.

This clone has a handful of counts. The chain uses TRBV30 and TRBJ2-1; 8 bases agree with TRBD2. Losses at the gene ends were 3 bases for V and 4 bases for J; bases not matched to a gene: 5. Germline-derived CDR1 and CDR2 are GTSNPN and SVGIG (reference sequence). This CDR3 spans 14 amino acids. CDR3 in DNA: TGTGCCTGGAGAAGCGGGGGAGCTTACAATGAGCAGTTCTTC. This gives the protein CAWRSGGAYNEQFF. Combining the CDR3 with reference TRBV30 and TRBJ2-1 gives the whole variable domain SQTIHQWPATLVQPVGSPLSLECTVEGTSNPNLYWYRQAAGRGLQLLFYSVGIGQISSEVPQNLSASRPQDRQFILSSKKLLLSDSGFYLCAWRSGGAYNEQFFGPGTRLTVL.

The chain carries TRBV30 and TRBJ2-7; D gene ambiguous. V lost 7 bases to trimming and J lost 0 bases, with 10 bases between them. CDR3 size: 12 residues. Germline CDR1 is GTSNPN and CDR2 is SVGIG (reference sequence). CDR3 coding DNA: TGTGCCTCCCGTGTGAGCTCCTACGAGCAGTACTTC. The encoded protein is CASRVSSYEQYF.

The rearrangement joins TRBV19 to TRBJ1-5; 9 bases align to TRBD1. CDR1 LNHDA and CDR2 SQIVND come from the germline V gene (reference sequence). The V segment lost 7 bases and the J segment 4 bases; nucleotides outside the gene matches: 2. The CDR3 consists of 13 residues. The CDR3 DNA sequence: TGTGCCAGTAATGACAGGGGGAATCAGCCCCAGCATTTT. Encoded protein: CASNDRGNQPQHF. The whole variable domain, filled in from reference TRBV19 and TRBJ1-5, reads DGGITQSPKYLFRKEGQNVTLSCEQNLNHDAMYWYRQDPGQGLRLIYYSQIVNDFQKGDIAEGYSVSREKKESFPLTVTSAQKNPTAFYLCASNDRGNQPQHFGDGTRLSIL.

This chain joins TRBV21-1 and TRBJ1-3; the D call TRBD1 from the table was never checked on the DNA. TRBV21-1 is a pseudogene locus. The CDR3 spans 16 residues. CDR3 in amino acids: CASRFYRTGKGNTIYF. The DNA of the CDR3 is TGTGCCAGCAGATTCTATCGGACAGGGAAGGGAAACACCATATATTTT.

This clone showed up just a few times. V and J are TRBV28 and TRBJ1-2; D is undetermined. With 5 bases removed from V and 3 bases from J, the gap between germline ends came to 10 bases. CDR3 length equals 13 residues. Germline V gene lookup returns CDR1 MDHEN and CDR2 SYDVKM. As DNA, the CDR3 is TGTGCCAGCAGTCCTCTCACGGACTATGGCTACACCTTC. Translating gives CASSPLTDYGYTF.

The J gene is TRBJ1-5, the V gene TRBV6-1, with 8 bases matching TRBD1. The V and J ends lost 0 bases and 3 bases, in that order; junction bases with no gene match: 1. The CDR3 length is 15 residues. Germline V gene sequence: CDR1 MNHNS, CDR2 SASEGT. This CDR3 is CASSEARGPNQPQHF. The CDR3 DNA follows: TGTGCCAGCAGTGAAGCCAGGGGGCCCAATCAGCCCCAGCATTTT.

The V and J genes are TRBV6-2 or TRBV6-3 and TRBJ1-2, with a possible D match to TRBD1 (5 bases). The germline V gene encodes CDR1 MNHEY and CDR2 SVGEGT. This CDR3 is 14 amino acids long. Trimming took off 2 bases at V and 4 bases at J, with 11 bases between the two ends. The CDR3 DNA reads TGTGCCAGCAGTTACCCCGACAGCCCCTATGGCTACACCTTC. Translating it yields CASSYPDSPYGYTF.

The table lists this clone with a count of one. The chain links TRBV18 to TRBJ1-3; D ambiguous. Looked up from germline, CDR1 is KGHSH and CDR2 is LQKENI. The V end was cut by 1 base, the J end by 7 bases, with 8 bases between. The CDR3 has 13 residues. The CDR3 DNA is TGTGCCAGCTCACCACTGTTGCAGAACACCATATATTTT. This gives the protein CASSPLLQNTIYF.

The chain links TRBV27 to TRBJ1-2; the D gene is possibly TRBD1 (5 bases). The CDR3 runs 15 residues. The V end was cut by 6 bases, the J end by 2 bases, with 16 bases between. Germline assignment: CDR1 MNHEY and CDR2 SMNVEV (reference sequence). The CDR3 loop is CASSPRRTNNYGYTF. The DNA for the CDR3 is TGTGCCAGCAGCCCAAGACGGACAAACAACTATGGCTACACCTTC.

The chain recombines TRBV7-9 with TRBJ2-4, with TRBD1 matching 8 bases. This CDR3 comprises 14 residues. The trim removed 6 bases at V and 7 bases at J, leaving 8 bases unmatched. Germline values: CDR1 SEHNR, CDR2 FQNEAQ (reference sequence). CDR3 DNA: TGTGCCAGCAGTTCAGACAGGGGTTGGAACATTCAGTACTTC. The encoded protein is CASSSDRGWNIQYF.

The chain couples TRBV19 to TRBJ2-3; 8 nucleotides align to TRBD1. The V gene's germline CDR1 is LNHDA and CDR2 SQIVND (reference sequence). Trimming at V came to 5 bases and at J to 7 bases, leaving 8 bases not matched to a gene. The CDR3 has 14 residues. CDR3 residues: CASSPRTGKNTQYF. CDR3 sequence (DNA): TGTGCCAGTAGTCCCCGGACAGGGAAAAATACGCAGTATTTT.

The chain employs TRBV5-4 and TRBJ2-6; D remains unclear. The ends were cut back, 0 bases at V and 0 bases at J, with 7 bases in the middle. The CDR3 sequence is 16 residues long. Germline V gene sequence: CDR1 SGHNT, CDR2 YYREEE (reference sequence). CDR3 bases: TGTGCCAGCAGCTTGGGTCCTAGCTCTGGGGCCAACGTCCTGACTTTC. Translation: CASSLGPSSGANVLTF. The variable domain in full, completed from reference TRBV5-4 and TRBJ2-6, reads ETGVTQSPTHLIKTRGQQVTLRCSSQSGHNTVSWYQQALGQGPQFIFQYYREEENGRGNFPPRFSGLQFPNYSSELNVNALELDDSALYLCASSLGPSSGANVLTFGAGSRLTVL.

The chain employs TRBV2 and TRBJ1-1; D not certain. The germline V gene has CDR1 SNHLY and CDR2 FYNNEI. V gave up 2 bases and J gave up 5 bases, with 6 bases separating them. The CDR3 extends over 12 amino acids. CDR3 protein: CASSEKETEAFF. For the CDR3, the DNA is TGTGCCAGCAGTGAAAAGGAGACTGAAGCTTTCTTT. The full variable domain, rest sourced from reference TRBV2 and TRBJ1-1, is EPEVTQTPSHQVTQMGQEVILRCVPISNHLYFYWYRQILGQKVEFLVSFYNNEISEKSEIFDDQFSVERPDGSNFTLKIRSTKLEDSAMYFCASSEKETEAFFGQGTRLTVV.

The chain joins TRBV5-1 to TRBJ1-1, with unresolved D. The germline V gene has CDR1 SGHRS and CDR2 YFSETQ. Between the trimmed V and J ends, which lost 1 base and 1 base, there was a span of 11 bases. This CDR3 is built from 15 residues. CDR3 in amino acids: CASSLMEGRNTEAFF. DNA of the CDR3: TGCGCCAGCAGCTTGATGGAGGGCCGGAACACTGAAGCTTTCTTT.